Only a few counts were recorded for the clone carrying this T cell receptor beta chain. What it binds is unknown. Produced via immunoSEQ multiplex PCR; TCRdb's table is partial and in-frame only. The sample yields some 300,000 clones, approximately 80% seen once. This sample stems from a study of cytotoxic CD8 clonotypes in ibrutinib-treated CLL. Overall study: By median approximately 63 months, roughly twelve had progressed and around 15 stayed remitted; responses had been 2 complete and about 24 partial.

Study-level points and caveats: With treatment, public clonotypes, which were uncommon, either contracted or remained stable. Ibrutinib response saw clonality rise, and progression saw it return toward baseline.

CDR1 is SGHKS and CDR2 is YYEKEE in the germline V gene (reference sequence). The CDR3 totals 15 residues. The germline V and J ends were trimmed by 2 bases and 2 bases, with 13 bases remaining between them. This receptor was taken from a human donor with chronic lymphocytic leukemia. The input for sequencing was PBMCs, taken before ibrutinib treatment. The chain combines TRBV5-5 with TRBJ1-2, with unresolved D. CDR3 in DNA: TGTGCCAGCAGCTTAAGAGCAGAGACGAACTATGGCTACACCTTC. Its translation is CASSLRAETNYGYTF.